This TCR beta chain was profiled in a study of blood T cell repertoires in COVID-19. Study context: PBMCs, B-cell-depleted T cells, or T cells provided the cDNA or gDNA that made up the material.

Seattle patient enrollment occurred during active infection, with longitudinal follow-up thereafter. This CDR3 is 17 amino acids long. The germline V gene has CDR1 LGHNA and CDR2 YSLEER. V lost 1 base to trimming and J lost 0 bases, with 10 bases between them. TCRdb keeps only in-frame clones here, not all; method: immunoSEQ multiplex PCR. The sample yields some 210,000 clones, about 90% seen once. The source is a man in his sixties with COVID-19, enrolled during active disease. Sequencing was carried out using peripheral blood. The chain links TRBV4-3 to TRBJ2-6; D gene ambiguous. The CDR3 loop reads CASSQVLFFSGANVLTF. In DNA, the CDR3 is TGCGCCAGCAGCCAAGTTCTGTTTTTCTCTGGGGCCAACGTCCTGACTTTC.